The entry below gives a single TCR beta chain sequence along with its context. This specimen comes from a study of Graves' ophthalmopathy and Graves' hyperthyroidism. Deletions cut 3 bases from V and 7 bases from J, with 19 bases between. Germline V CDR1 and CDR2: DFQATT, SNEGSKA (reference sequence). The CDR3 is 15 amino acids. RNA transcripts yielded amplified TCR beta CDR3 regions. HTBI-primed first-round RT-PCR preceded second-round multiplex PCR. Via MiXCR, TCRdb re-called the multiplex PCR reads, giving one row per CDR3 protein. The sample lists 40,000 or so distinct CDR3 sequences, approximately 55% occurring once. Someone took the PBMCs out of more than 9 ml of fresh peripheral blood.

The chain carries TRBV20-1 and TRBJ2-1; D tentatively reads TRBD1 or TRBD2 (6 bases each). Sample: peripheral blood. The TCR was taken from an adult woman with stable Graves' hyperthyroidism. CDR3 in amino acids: CSASTPTGARNEQFF. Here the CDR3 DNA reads TGCAGTGCTAGTACTCCCACGGGGGCGCGAAATGAGCAGTTCTTC.